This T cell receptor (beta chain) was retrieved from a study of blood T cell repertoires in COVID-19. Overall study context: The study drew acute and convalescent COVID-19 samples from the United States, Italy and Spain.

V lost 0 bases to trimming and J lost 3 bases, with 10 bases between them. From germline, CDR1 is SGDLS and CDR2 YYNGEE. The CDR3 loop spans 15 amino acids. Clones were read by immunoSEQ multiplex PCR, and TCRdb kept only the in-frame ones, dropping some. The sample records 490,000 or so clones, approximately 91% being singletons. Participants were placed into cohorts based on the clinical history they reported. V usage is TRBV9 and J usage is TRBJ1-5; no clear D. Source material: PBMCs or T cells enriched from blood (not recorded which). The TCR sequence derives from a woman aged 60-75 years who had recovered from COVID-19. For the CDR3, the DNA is TGTGCCAGCAGCGTAGGAGGATCGGTCAATCAGCCCCAGCATTTT. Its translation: CASSVGGSVNQPQHF.